These 16 T cell receptor beta chains share one sample of origin, sequenced in a study of Graves' ophthalmopathy and Graves' hyperthyroidism. The study amplified TCR beta CDR3 regions using RNA transcripts. An initial RT-PCR round employing HTBI primers preceded a second-round multiplex PCR. TCRdb called the multiplex PCR reads again in MiXCR, with one record for every CDR3 protein. The sample lists 900,000 to 1,200,000 distinct CDR3 sequences; 36% were seen once. Sequenced sample: peripheral blood or thyroid tissue (not recorded which). The receptors originated from an adult man with Graves' hyperthyroidism.

This clonotype was observed a few times. The V and J genes are TRBV5-8 and TRBJ1-6; TRBD1 is a possible D gene (6 bases). Per germline, CDR1 SGHTS and CDR2 YDEGEE. The CDR3 consists of 16 residues. V was pared by 6 bases and J by 0 bases, with 13 bases between. The CDR3 DNA sequence: TGTGCCAGCACCCCTTTGGGGGCCTCCTATAATTCACCCCTCCACTTT. It codes for CASTPLGASYNSPLHF.

V and J are TRBV2 and TRBJ2-3, with D unresolved. The V gene lost 0 bases and the J gene lost 0 bases, with 10 bases spanning the gap. The CDR3 consists of 16 residues. In germline, CDR1 is SNHLY, CDR2 FYNNEI. CDR3 DNA sequence: TGTGCCAGCAGTGAAGCGGGTCGACTGAGCACAGATACGCAGTATTTT. Protein sequence: CASSEAGRLSTDTQYF.

This clonotype was picked up many times. The CDR3 does not end in the conserved phenylalanine or tryptophan, so this is likely a read error. The DNA is left out, because the CDR3 cannot be placed on it with certainty; the CDR3 is given as TCRdb lists it. The V and J genes are TRBV2 and TRBJ2-5; TRBD2 reflects the table's D call only, with no check against the DNA. Both ends counted, the CDR3 spans 12 residues. Per germline, CDR1 SNHLY and CDR2 FYNNEI. CDR3 residues: CASNYALGPPNI.

The chain has TRBV10-3 and TRBJ1-2; D gene ambiguous. Germline V lookup: CDR1 ENHRY, CDR2 SYGVKD. The V end lost 6 bases, the J end lost 0 bases, and 11 bases lay between the germline ends. The CDR3 sequence is 14 residues long. The CDR3 protein is CAIRAATTNYGYTF. The CDR3 DNA reads TGTGCCATCAGGGCCGCAACAACTAACTATGGCTACACCTTC.

This chain joins TRBV2 and TRBJ2-2, with 7 bases that match TRBD2. After removal of 10 bases from V and 5 bases from J, the junction contained 4 bases not matched to a gene. Germline V gene lookup returns CDR1 SNHLY and CDR2 FYNNEI. This CDR3 comprises 12 residues. CDR3 loop: CAIGGGTGELFF. The CDR3 bases are TGTGCCATCGGGGGAGGGACCGGGGAGCTGTTTTTT.

Many counts were recorded for this clonotype. The junction and the germline gene differ at one end; a read error may be behind it. V and J are TRBV5-1 and TRBJ1-2; D unclear. The CDR3 loop spans 13 amino acids. Germline V gene lookup returns CDR1 SGHRS and CDR2 YFSETQ. For the CDR3, the DNA is TGTGCCAGCAGCTTAGGCGGGAACTATGGCTACACCTTC. This sequence encodes CASSLGGNYGYTF.

The sample holds many counts of this clonotype. This rearrangement joins TRBV12-3 or TRBV12-4 to TRBJ1-2; TRBD1 might be the D (6 bases). The ends were cut back, 1 base at V and 8 bases at J, with 20 bases in the middle. The CDR3 is 16 amino acids. CDR3 loop: CASSLVMRGHRGGYTF. The CDR3 coding sequence is TGTGCCAGCAGTTTAGTTATGAGGGGACATCGAGGAGGCTACACCTTC.

This clonotype occurred a few times. The V gene is TRBV7-2, the J gene TRBJ2-5; a possible D gene is TRBD1 (6 bases). The CDR3 contains 15 residues. Trimming removed 8 bases at V and 2 bases at J, with 18 bases between. Germline V lookup: CDR1 SGHTA, CDR2 FQGNSA. The CDR3 here is CASSQQKGQQETQYF. The CDR3 nucleotides are TGTGCCAGCTCACAACAAAAAGGACAGCAAGAGACCCAGTACTTC. Supplemented by reference TRBV7-2 and TRBJ2-5, the full variable domain reads GAGVSQSPSNKVTEKGKDVELRCDPISGHTALYWYRQSLGQGLEFLIYFQGNSAPDKSGLPSDRFSAERTGGSVSTLTIQRTQQEDSAVYLCASSQQKGQQETQYFGPGTRLLVL.

At least ten counts were recorded for this clonotype. This chain connects TRBV10-3 to TRBJ2-5; tentatively, D is TRBD2 (6 bases). The CDR3 totals 13 residues. Germline loops: CDR1 ENHRY, CDR2 SYGVKD. The V and J ends lost 8 bases and 4 bases respectively, with 14 bases between them. In DNA, the CDR3 is TGTGCCATCCACGGGGAGGATTTAGAGACCCAGTACTTC. Amino acid sequence: CAIHGEDLETQYF.

A note on this clonotype: A single base separates this from a much larger clone, so it may be a read error. The genes are TRBV7-9 and TRBJ2-5; the D gene could be TRBD1 or TRBD2 (5 bases each). The CDR3 is 16 residues long. V lost 4 bases and J lost 5, with 20 bases in between. From germline, CDR1 is SEHNR and CDR2 FQNEAQ (reference sequence). The CDR3 nucleotides read TGTGCCAGCAGCTCGGGACGATACGGCGAGTGGGAGACCCAGTACTTC. It is translated as CASSSGRYGEWETQYF.

The chain is built from TRBV20-1 and TRBJ2-2; either TRBD1 or TRBD2 may supply D (7 bases each). V lost 6 bases, J lost 7 bases, and 15 bases lay in between. The CDR3 loop spans 13 amino acids. Germline loops: CDR1 DFQATT, CDR2 SNEGSKA (reference sequence). The CDR3 here is CSARGRGFGELFF. Here the CDR3 DNA reads TGCAGTGCCAGGGGGAGGGGTTTCGGGGAGCTGTTTTTT.

This clonotype came up many times. The rearrangement uses TRBV7-2 and TRBJ1-6; the D gene is possibly TRBD1 (5 bases). Germline-derived CDR1 and CDR2 are SGHTA and FQGNSA. V was clipped by 5 bases and J by 10 bases, with 21 bases between them. This CDR3 spans 16 amino acids. This chain's CDR3 is CASSDREGGTRSPLHF. CDR3 coding DNA: TGTGCCAGCAGCGACCGCGAGGGAGGGACTCGGTCACCCCTCCACTTT.

The genes are TRBV7-2 and TRBJ2-5; D ambiguous. Trimming took off 4 bases at V and 4 bases at J, with 22 bases between the two ends. The germline gives CDR1 SGHTA, CDR2 FQGNSA. CDR3 size: 17 residues. The CDR3, as DNA: TGTGCCAGCAGCTACGGTACAGCCAGCCTTACTGGAGAGACCCAGTACTTC. Translation: CASSYGTASLTGETQYF.

The chain recombines TRBV29-1 with TRBJ1-3; a weak D match, TRBD1 (5 bases). Trimming stripped 4 bases from V and 0 bases from J, with 16 bases between. This CDR3 contains 16 residues. Germline loops: CDR1 SQVTM, CDR2 ANQGSEA. The CDR3 DNA follows: TGCAGCGTTGGGCGGAGGGGAACGAGCTCTGGAAACACCATATATTTT. This encodes CSVGRRGTSSGNTIYF.

The chain carries TRBV29-1 and TRBJ1-2; 10 bases map to TRBD1. The CDR3 spans 15 residues. V was clipped by 4 bases and J by 2 bases; unmatched bases: 7. The germline V gene encodes CDR1 SQVTM and CDR2 ANQGSEA. The CDR3 region is CSVASGQGGNYGYTF. DNA for the CDR3: TGCAGCGTTGCGTCCGGACAGGGGGGAAACTATGGCTACACCTTC. The full variable domain, completed using reference TRBV29-1 and TRBJ1-2, is SAVISQKPSRDICQRGTSLTIQCQVDSQVTMMFWYRQQPGQSLTLIATANQGSEATYESGFVIDKFPISRPNLTFSTLTVSNMSPEDSSIYLCSVASGQGGNYGYTFGSGTRLTVV.

This clonotype appeared many times. The V call is TRBV10-3, the J call TRBJ2-7; 11 bases fit TRBD1. J lost 4 bases, V lost 10 bases, and 3 bases had no gene match. The CDR3 length is 12 residues. Germline V gene sequence: CDR1 ENHRY, CDR2 SYGVKD. The CDR3 sequence: CASWDRGYEQYF. In nucleotides, the CDR3 is TGTGCCAGCTGGGACAGGGGGTACGAGCAGTACTTC.